The 5 T cell receptor beta chains in this list originate from one sample, sequenced in a study of blood T cell repertoires in COVID-19. Produced via immunoSEQ multiplex PCR; TCRdb's table is partial and in-frame only. The table has just over 75,000 clones, 84% seen once; the top ten hold 3% to 4%. The material sequenced was peripheral blood. The receptor set was obtained from a man aged 45-60 years with acute or convalescent COVID-19.

Details on this clone: The junction shows a germline mismatch at one end, possibly a read error. Other nucleotide sequences in the sample specify the same CDR3. The rearrangement joins TRBV6-5 to TRBJ1-5, with TRBD1 matching over 8 bases. Germline CDR1 MNHEY, CDR2 SVGAGI. CDR3 size: 14 residues. The CDR3 spells CASSLSGGNQPQHF. The CDR3 region has the DNA TGTGCCAGCAGTTTATCAGGGGGCAATCAACCCCAGCATTTT.

J is TRBJ1-5 and V is TRBV9; maybe TRBD1 (6 bases). V was trimmed by 0 bases and J by 8 bases, leaving 15 bases between them. From germline, CDR1 is SGDLS and CDR2 YYNGEE. The CDR3 length is 15 residues. CDR3 nucleotide sequence: TGTGCCAGCAGCGTAGGTGCAGGGGTAAGGGAGCCCCAGCATTTT. As protein: CASSVGAGVREPQHF.

This chain joins TRBV6-5 and TRBJ1-6, with D unresolved. V was clipped by 6 bases and J by 5 bases, with 14 bases between them. The CDR3 totals 15 residues. The V gene's germline CDR1 is MNHEY and CDR2 SVGAGI. Here the CDR3 DNA reads TGTGCCAGCAGGCCCAACGGACTGAATAATTCACCCCTCCACTTT. This codes for CASRPNGLNNSPLHF.

The V gene is TRBV7-3, the J gene TRBJ2-5; possible D gene TRBD1, 5 bases. Trimming took off 6 bases at V and 5 bases at J, with 13 bases between the two ends. The CDR3 loop spans 13 amino acids. The V gene's germline CDR1 is SGHTA and CDR2 FQGTGA. The CDR3 DNA follows: TGTGCCAGCAGTCACCAGGGAATGGAGACCCAGTACTTC. Protein sequence: CASSHQGMETQYF.

The chain combines TRBV5-1 with TRBJ1-2; D call uncertain. The CDR3 totals 13 residues. V lost 0 bases and J 6 bases, leaving 9 bases between the germline ends. Germline loops: CDR1 SGHRS, CDR2 YFSETQ. As DNA, the CDR3 is TGCGCCAGCAGCTTGGCAGGTGAAGATGGCTACACCTTC. Its translation is CASSLAGEDGYTF.